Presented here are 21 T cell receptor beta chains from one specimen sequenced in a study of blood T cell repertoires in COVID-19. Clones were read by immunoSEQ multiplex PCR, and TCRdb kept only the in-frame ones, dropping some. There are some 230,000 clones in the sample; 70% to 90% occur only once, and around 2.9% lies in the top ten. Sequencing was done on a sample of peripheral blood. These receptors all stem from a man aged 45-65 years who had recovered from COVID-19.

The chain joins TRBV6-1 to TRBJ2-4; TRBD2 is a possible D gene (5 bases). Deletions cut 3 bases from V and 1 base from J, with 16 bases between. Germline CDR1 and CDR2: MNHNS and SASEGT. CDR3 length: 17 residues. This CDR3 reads CASSDRTPYFAKNIQYF. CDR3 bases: TGTGCCAGCAGTGACCGGACTCCCTATTTCGCCAAAAACATTCAGTACTTC.

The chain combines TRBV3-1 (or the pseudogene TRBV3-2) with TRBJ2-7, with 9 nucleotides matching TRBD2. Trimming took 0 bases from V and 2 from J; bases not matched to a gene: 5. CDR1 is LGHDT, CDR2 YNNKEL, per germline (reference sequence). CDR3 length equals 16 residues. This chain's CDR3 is CASSQEETSGTYEQYF. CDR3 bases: TGTGCCAGCAGCCAAGAGGAGACTAGCGGTACCTACGAGCAGTACTTC.

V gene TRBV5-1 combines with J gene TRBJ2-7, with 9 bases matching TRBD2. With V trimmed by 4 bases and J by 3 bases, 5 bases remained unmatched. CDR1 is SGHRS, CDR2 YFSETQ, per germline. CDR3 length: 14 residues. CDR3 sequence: CASSPRLADYEQYF. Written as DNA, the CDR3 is TGCGCCAGCAGCCCTAGACTAGCGGACTACGAGCAGTACTTC. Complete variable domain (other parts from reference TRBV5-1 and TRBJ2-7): KAGVTQTPRYLIKTRGQQVTLSCSPISGHRSVSWYQQTPGQGLQFLFEYFSETQRNKGNFPGRFSGRQFSNSRSEMNVSTLELGDSALYLCASSPRLADYEQYFGPGTRLTVT.

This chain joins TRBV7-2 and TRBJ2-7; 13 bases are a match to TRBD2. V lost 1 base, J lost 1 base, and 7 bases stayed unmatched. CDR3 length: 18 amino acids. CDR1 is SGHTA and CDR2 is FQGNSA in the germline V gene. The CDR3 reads CASSLGATSGRFSYEQYF. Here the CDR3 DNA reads TGTGCCAGCAGCTTAGGAGCGACTAGCGGGAGGTTTTCCTACGAGCAGTACTTC.

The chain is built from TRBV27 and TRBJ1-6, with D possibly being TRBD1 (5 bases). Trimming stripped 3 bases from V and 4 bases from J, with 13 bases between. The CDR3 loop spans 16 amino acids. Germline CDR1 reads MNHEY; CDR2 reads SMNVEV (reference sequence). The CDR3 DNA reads TGTGCCAGCAGTTTCCAACCGGGGGTTTATAATTCACCCCTCCACTTT. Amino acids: CASSFQPGVYNSPLHF.

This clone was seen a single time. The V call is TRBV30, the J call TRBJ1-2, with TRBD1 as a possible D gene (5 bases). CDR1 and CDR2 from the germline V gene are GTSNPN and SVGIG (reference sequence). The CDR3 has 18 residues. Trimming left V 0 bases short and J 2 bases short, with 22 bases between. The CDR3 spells CAWSVFPLGGGGNYGYTF. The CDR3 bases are TGTGCCTGGAGTGTATTTCCTCTGGGGGGTGGAGGGAACTATGGCTACACCTTC.

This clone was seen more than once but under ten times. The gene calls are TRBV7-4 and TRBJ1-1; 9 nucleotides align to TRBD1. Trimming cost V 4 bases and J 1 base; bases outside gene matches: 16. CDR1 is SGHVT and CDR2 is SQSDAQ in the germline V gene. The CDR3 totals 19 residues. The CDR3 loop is CASSSLTRQGEDGNTEAFF. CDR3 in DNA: TGTGCCAGCAGCTCCTTAACTCGACAGGGGGAAGATGGGAACACTGAAGCTTTCTTT.

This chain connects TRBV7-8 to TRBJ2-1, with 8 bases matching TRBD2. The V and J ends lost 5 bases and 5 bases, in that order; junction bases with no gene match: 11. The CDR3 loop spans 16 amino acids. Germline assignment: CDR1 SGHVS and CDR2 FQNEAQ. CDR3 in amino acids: CASSIPGLGFDNEQFF. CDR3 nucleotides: TGTGCCAGCAGCATACCGGGACTAGGGTTTGACAATGAGCAGTTCTTC.

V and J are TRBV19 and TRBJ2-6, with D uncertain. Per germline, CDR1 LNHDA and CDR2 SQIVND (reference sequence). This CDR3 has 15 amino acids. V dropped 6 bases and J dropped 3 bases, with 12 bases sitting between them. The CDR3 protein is CASRLYVSGANVLTF. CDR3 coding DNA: TGTGCCAGTAGGCTATATGTAAGTGGGGCCAACGTCCTGACTTTC.

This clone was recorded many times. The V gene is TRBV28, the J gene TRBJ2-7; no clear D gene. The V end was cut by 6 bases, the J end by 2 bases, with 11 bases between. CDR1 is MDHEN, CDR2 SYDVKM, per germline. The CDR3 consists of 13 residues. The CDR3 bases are TGTGCCAGCAGCCAGATGTTGGCCTACGAGCAGTACTTC. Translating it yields CASSQMLAYEQYF.

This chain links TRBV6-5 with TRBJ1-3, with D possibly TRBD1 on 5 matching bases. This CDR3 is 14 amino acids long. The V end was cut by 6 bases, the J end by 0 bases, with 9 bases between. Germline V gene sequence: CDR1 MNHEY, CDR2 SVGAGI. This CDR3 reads CASSRGGSGNTIYF. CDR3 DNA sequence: TGTGCCAGCAGCCGCGGGGGCTCTGGAAACACCATATATTTT.

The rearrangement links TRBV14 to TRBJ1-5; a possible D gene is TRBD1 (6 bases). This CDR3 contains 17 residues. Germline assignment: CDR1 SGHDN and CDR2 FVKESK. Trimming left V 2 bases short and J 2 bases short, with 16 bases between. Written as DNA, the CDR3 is TGTGCCAGCAGCCAAAAACAGGGAGATACATGCAATCAGCCCCAGCATTTT. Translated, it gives CASSQKQGDTCNQPQHF.

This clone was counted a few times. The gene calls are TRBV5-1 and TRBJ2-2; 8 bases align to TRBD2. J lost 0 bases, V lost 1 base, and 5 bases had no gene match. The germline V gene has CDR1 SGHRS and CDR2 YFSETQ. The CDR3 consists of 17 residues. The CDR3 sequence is CASSLSLAGTNTGELFF. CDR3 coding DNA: TGCGCCAGCAGCTTGAGTCTAGCGGGCACGAACACCGGGGAGCTGTTTTTT.

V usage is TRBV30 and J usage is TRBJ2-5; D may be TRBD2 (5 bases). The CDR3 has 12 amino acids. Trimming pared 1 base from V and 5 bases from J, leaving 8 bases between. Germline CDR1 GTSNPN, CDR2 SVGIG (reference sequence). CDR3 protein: CAWSARRETQYF. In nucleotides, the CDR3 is TGTGCCTGGAGTGCGCGGAGGGAGACCCAGTACTTC.

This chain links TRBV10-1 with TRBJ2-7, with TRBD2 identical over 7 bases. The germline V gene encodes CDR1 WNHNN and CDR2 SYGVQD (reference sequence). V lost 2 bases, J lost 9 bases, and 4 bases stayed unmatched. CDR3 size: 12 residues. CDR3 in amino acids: CASSEAGEVQYF. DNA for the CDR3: TGCGCCAGCAGTGAGGCGGGAGAGGTGCAGTACTTC.

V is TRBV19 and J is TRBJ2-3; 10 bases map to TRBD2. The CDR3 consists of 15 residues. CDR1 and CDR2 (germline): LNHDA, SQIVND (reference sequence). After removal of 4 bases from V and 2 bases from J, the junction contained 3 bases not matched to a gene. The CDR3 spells CASSKAGGFTDTQYF. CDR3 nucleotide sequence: TGTGCCAGTAGTAAAGCGGGAGGGTTCACAGATACGCAGTATTTT.

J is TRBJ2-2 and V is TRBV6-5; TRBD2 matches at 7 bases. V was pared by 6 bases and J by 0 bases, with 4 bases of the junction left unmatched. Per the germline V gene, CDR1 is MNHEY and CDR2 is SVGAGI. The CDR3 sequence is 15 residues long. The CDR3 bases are TGTGCCAGCAGGGGAGGGGACTCGAACACCGGGGAGCTGTTTTTT. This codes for CASRGGDSNTGELFF.

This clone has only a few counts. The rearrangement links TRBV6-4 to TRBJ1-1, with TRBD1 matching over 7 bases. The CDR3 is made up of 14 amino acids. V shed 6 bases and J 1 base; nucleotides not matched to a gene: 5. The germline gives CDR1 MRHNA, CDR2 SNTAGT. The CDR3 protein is CASSAGTENTEAFF. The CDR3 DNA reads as TGTGCCAGCAGCGCCGGGACAGAGAACACTGAAGCTTTCTTT.

The CDR3 coding sequence is TGCGCCAGCAGCTCATCGACAGGGACTACCGGGGAGCTGTTTTTT. It specifies CASSSSTGTTGELFF. The V and J genes are TRBV5-1 and TRBJ2-2, with D possibly being TRBD1 (7 bases). In germline, CDR1 is SGHRS, CDR2 YFSETQ. The CDR3 spans 15 residues. Trimming stripped 3 bases from V and 5 bases from J, with 14 bases between.

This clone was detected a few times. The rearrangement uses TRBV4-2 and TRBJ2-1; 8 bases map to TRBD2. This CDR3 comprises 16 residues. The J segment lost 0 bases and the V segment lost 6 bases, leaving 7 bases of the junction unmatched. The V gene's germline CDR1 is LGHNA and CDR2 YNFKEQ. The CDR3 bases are TGTGCCAGCAGTTCGGACGGGACTAGCTCCTACAATGAGCAGTTCTTC. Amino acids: CASSSDGTSSYNEQFF.

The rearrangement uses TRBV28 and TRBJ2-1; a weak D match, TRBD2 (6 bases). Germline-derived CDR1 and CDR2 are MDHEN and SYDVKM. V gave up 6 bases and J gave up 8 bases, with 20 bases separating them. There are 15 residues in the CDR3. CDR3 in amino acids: CASRSPAEEGYEQFF. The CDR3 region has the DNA TGTGCCAGCAGATCCCCCGCGGAGGAGGGCTATGAGCAGTTCTTC.